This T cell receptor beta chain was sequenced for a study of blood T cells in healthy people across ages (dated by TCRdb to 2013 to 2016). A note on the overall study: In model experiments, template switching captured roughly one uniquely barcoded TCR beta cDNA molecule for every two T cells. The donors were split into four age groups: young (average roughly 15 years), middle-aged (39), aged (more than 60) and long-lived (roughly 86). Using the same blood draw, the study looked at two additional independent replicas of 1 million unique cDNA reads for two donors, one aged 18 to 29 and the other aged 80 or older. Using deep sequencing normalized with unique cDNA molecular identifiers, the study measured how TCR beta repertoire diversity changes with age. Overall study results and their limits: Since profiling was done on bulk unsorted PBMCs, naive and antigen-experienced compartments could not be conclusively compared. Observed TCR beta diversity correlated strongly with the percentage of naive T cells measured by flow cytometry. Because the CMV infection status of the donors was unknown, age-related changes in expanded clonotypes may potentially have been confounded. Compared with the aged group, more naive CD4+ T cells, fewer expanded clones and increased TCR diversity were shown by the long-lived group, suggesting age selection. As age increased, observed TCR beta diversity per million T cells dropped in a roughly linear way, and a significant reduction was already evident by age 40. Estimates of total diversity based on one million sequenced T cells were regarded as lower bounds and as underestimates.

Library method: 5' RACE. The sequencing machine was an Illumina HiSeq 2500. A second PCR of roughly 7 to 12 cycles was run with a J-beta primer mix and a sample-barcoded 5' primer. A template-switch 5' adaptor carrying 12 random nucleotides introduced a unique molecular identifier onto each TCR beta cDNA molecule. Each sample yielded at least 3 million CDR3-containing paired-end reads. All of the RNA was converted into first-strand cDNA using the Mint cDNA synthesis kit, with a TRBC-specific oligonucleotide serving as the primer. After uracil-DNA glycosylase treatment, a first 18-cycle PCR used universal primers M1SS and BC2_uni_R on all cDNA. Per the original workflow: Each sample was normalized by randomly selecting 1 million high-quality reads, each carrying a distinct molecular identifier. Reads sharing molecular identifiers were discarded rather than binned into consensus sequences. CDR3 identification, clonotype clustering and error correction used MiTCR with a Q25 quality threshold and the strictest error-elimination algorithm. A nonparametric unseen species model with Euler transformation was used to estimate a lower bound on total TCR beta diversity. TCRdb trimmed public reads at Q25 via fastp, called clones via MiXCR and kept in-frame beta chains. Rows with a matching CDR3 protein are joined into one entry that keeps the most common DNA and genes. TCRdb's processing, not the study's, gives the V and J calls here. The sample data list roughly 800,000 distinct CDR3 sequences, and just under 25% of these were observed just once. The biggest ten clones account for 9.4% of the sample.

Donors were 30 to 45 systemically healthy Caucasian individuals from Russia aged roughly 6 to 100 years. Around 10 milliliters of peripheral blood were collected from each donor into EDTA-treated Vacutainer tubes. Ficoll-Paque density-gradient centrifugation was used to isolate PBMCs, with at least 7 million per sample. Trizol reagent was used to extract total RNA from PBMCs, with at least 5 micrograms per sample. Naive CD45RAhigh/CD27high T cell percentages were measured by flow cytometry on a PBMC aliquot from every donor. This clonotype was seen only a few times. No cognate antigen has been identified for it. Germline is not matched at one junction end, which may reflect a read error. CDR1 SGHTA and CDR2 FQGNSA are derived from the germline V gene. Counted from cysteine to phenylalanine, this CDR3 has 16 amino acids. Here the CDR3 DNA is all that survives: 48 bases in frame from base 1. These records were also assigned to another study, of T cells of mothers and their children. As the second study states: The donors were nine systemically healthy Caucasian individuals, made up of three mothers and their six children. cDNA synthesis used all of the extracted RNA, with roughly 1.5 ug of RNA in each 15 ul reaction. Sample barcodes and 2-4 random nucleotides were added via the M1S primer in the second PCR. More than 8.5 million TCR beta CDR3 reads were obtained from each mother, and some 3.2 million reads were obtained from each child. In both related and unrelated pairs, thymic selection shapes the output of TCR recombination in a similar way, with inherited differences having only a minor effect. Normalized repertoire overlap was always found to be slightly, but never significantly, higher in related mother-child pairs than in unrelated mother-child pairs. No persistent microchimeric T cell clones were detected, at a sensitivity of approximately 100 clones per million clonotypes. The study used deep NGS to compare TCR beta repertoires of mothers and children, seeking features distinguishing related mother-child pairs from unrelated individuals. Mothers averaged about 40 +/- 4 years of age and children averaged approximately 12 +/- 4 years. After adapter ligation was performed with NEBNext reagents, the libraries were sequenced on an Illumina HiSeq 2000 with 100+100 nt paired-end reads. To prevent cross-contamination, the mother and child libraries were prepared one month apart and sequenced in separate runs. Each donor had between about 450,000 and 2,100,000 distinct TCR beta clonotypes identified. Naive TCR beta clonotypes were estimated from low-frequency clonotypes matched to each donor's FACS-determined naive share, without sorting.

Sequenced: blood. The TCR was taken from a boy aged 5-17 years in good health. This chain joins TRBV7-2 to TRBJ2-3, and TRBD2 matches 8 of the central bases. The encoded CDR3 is CASSPRPSGGTDMQYF. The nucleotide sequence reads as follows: TGTGCCAGCAGCCCCCGTCCGAGCGGGGGCACAGATATGCAGTATTTT.